The clone carrying this T cell receptor beta chain was counted a few times. What it recognizes is unknown. The entry originates in a study of shared clonotypes between healthy human individuals. Study-wide points: A handful of donors had 5% to 6% of their naive CD4 clonotypes in common.

CD4+ cell separation produced CD45RA+ naive and CD45RA-negative memory subsets. TCRdb's copy holds only in-frame clones and misses some; the assay was immunoSEQ multiplex PCR. The data contain approximately 620,000 clones, less than 98% of them singletons. The CDR3 extends over 14 amino acids. Trimming removed 2 bases from V and 2 bases from J, with 11 bases in between. The TCR was taken from a woman younger than 45 in good health. The gene calls are TRBV5-7 and TRBJ2-7; D gene unclear. TRBV5-7 is identified as an open reading frame with a role that is uncertain. Sequenced input: naive CD4+ T cells sorted from blood. Subset reported: CD45RA+ positively selected. In DNA, the CDR3 is TGTGCCAGCAGCTTTCGCGGTACCACCTACGAGCAGTACTTC. This encodes CASSFRGTTYEQYF.